Reported below is one T cell receptor beta chain. These data come from a study of blood T cells in healthy people across ages. CDR1 and CDR2 (germline): MDHEN, SYDVKM. V was clipped by 6 bases and J by 9 bases; unmatched bases: 13. CDR3 size: 15 residues. Next came a second PCR, run for about 6 to 12 cycles, which used a sample-barcoded 5' primer along with a J-beta primer mix. TCRdb passed the 5' RACE reads through MiXCR, listing each CDR3 protein once. The table has over 1,500,000 distinct CDR3 sequences, around 40% seen once. Sequencing was performed on blood. The source of this sequence is a human donor in good health. V is TRBV28 and J is TRBJ2-3, with TRBD1 matching 9 bases. The DNA of the CDR3 is TGTGCCAGCAGCAGGCGGGGACAGGGACTGTTGACGCAGTATTTT. Its translation is CASSRRGQGLLTQYF. The full variable domain, rest sourced from reference TRBV28 and TRBJ2-3, is DVKVTQSSRYLVKRTGEKVFLECVQDMDHENMFWYRQDPGLGLRLIYFSYDVKMKEKGDIPEGYSVSREKKERFSLILESASTNQTSMYLCASSRRGQGLLTQYFGPGTRLTVL.